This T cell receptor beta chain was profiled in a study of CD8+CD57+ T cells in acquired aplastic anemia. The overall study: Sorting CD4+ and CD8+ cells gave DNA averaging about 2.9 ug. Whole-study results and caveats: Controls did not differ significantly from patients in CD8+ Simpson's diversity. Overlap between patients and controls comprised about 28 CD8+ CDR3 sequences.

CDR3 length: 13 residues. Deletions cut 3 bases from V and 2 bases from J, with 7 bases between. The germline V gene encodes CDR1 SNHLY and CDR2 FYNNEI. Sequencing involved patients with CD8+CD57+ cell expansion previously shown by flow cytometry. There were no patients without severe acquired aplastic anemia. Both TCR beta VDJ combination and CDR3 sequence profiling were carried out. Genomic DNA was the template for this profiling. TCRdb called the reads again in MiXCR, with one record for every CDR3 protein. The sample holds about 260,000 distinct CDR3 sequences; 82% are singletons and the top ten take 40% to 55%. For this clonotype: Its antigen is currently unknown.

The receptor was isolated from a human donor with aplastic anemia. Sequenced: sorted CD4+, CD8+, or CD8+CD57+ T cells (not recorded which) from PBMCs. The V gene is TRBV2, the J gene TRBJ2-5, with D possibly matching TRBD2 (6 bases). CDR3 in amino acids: CASSDGGQETQYF. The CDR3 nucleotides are TGTGCCAGCAGTGATGGGGGGCAAGAGACCCAGTACTTC.